Below, 9 T cell receptor beta chains from the same sample are listed, as sequenced in a study of beta chain features in type 1 diabetes. Study-level results: All four CD4+ subsets of Type 1 diabetes patients contained TCRB CDR3s that were moderately but significantly shorter.

Sequencing targeted expressed TCRB transcripts, as all isolated RNA had been reverse transcribed. Profiled with immunoSEQ multiplex PCR; TCRdb holds only in-frame clones, not every one. The table shows a few hundred thousand clones, with roughly 12% occurring only once. Their cognate antigens are unknown. The sequenced sample was naive CD4+ T cells from blood. The source is a woman under 30 with type 1 diabetes.

This clone showed up just a few times. The CDR3 protein is CAGGGGFGNQPQHF. The CDR3 coding sequence is TGTGCCGGGGGTGGGGGGTTTGGCAATCAGCCCCAGCATTTT. The chain recombines TRBV6-6 with TRBJ1-5; D is possibly TRBD1 (5 bases). CDR3 length equals 14 residues. Trimming pared 11 bases from V and 2 bases from J, leaving 16 bases between. Germline lookup yields CDR1 MNHNY and CDR2 SVGAGI (reference sequence).

The rearrangement links TRBV20-1 to TRBJ2-7, with D unresolved. The length of the CDR3 is 11 residues. Germline V lookup: CDR1 DFQATT, CDR2 SNEGSKA (reference sequence). V was shortened by 6 bases and J by 4 bases, with 10 bases between the two germline ends. CDR3 sequence: CSASVVYEQYF. DNA for the CDR3: TGCAGTGCGAGCGTCGTTTACGAGCAGTACTTC.

This clone was seen a handful of times. This chain connects TRBV18 to TRBJ2-7; TRBD1 is a possible D gene (7 bases). Germline-derived CDR1 and CDR2 are KGHSH and LQKENI. V lost 0 bases and J 6 bases, leaving 18 bases between the germline ends. The CDR3 loop spans 16 amino acids. The chain's CDR3 is CASSPPIQPGGTEQYF. The CDR3 DNA sequence: TGTGCCAGCTCACCACCCATTCAGCCAGGGGGGACCGAGCAGTACTTC. The entire variable domain, with the rest obtained from reference TRBV18 and TRBJ2-7, is as follows: NAGVMQNPRHLVRRRGQEARLRCSPMKGHSHVYWYRQLPEEGLKFMVYLQKENIIDESGMPKERFSAEFPKEGPSILRIQQVVRGDSAAYFCASSPPIQPGGTEQYFGPGTRLTVT.

This clone was seen more than once but under ten times. CDR3 amino acids: CASSLDAQGALETQYF. The CDR3 DNA is TGTGCCAGCAGCTTAGATGCACAGGGGGCGTTGGAGACCCAGTACTTC. The genes are TRBV7-8 and TRBJ2-5, with 9 bases matching TRBD1. Trimming cost V 1 base and J 5 bases; bases outside gene matches: 8. CDR3 size: 16 residues. Germline CDR1 is SGHVS and CDR2 is FQNEAQ.

This clone was counted only a few times. V gene TRBV6-5 combines with J gene TRBJ2-1; D is possibly TRBD2 (6 bases). The CDR3 length is 14 residues. V was clipped by 7 bases and J by 0 bases, with 10 bases between them. Germline CDR1 reads MNHEY; CDR2 reads SVGAGI. CDR3 sequence: CASIAAASYNEQFF. In nucleotides, the CDR3 is TGTGCCAGCATAGCGGCGGCCTCCTACAATGAGCAGTTCTTC.

The CDR3 bases are TGCGCCAGCAGCCAAGATAGAGGCGGGAGTATAGATACGCAGTATTTT. Protein: CASSQDRGGSIDTQYF. The chain couples TRBV4-3 to TRBJ2-3; the match to TRBD2 covers 7 bases. CDR1 LGHNA and CDR2 YSLEER come from the germline V gene. With 0 bases clipped from V and 5 bases from J, the junction kept 8 bases outside the gene matches. This CDR3 has 16 amino acids.

This rearrangement joins TRBV11-3 to TRBJ1-2; D uncertain. CDR1 SGHNT and CDR2 YENEEA come from the germline V gene. The V gene lost 5 bases and the J gene lost 3 bases, with 16 bases spanning the gap. The CDR3 contains 15 residues. The DNA of the CDR3 is TGTGCCAGCAGCCAGTCGTATAGAGCGGACTATGGCTACACCTTC. Translating it yields CASSQSYRADYGYTF.

The rearrangement links TRBV5-6 to TRBJ2-1, with 13 bases matching TRBD2. Looked up from germline, CDR1 is SGHDT and CDR2 is YYEEEE. The CDR3 loop spans 17 amino acids. V gave up 4 bases and J gave up 2 bases; unmatched junction bases: 6. In DNA form, the CDR3 reads TGTGCCAGCAGCCTAAGGACTAGCGGGAGACCCTACAATGAGCAGTTCTTC. It is translated as CASSLRTSGRPYNEQFF.

The chain carries TRBV5-6 and TRBJ2-1, with D maybe TRBD1 (5 bases). Germline loops: CDR1 SGHDT, CDR2 YYEEEE. Trimming took 3 bases from V and 2 from J, leaving 12 bases between them. This CDR3 has 15 residues. The CDR3 nucleotides are TGTGCCAGCAGCTCAGGCCCAGGGACCTACAATGAGCAGTTCTTC. It translates to CASSSGPGTYNEQFF.